These T cell receptor beta chains were read from a single sample in a study of blood T cell repertoires in COVID-19. Repertoires were generated with immunoSEQ multiplex PCR, while TCRdb's copy carries only in-frame clones and drops some. The sample yields 170,000 or so clones, approximately 80% seen once. The sample consisted of peripheral blood. These receptors came from a woman in her 40s with COVID-19, enrolled during active disease. Each CDR3 is given with its conserved first and last residue. The D gene is left open where the match is weak. Some rows have no size entry. The others give once, few or many, or a class for an expanded clone.

TRBJ2-7 | once | . | TRBV28 | 17 | TGTGCCAGCAGTCCCTACTCGGGGCCCCGGGGGTCCGACGAGCAGTACTTC | CASSPYSGPRGSDEQYF
TRBJ1-4 | . | TRBD1 | TRBV18 | 15 | TGTGCCAGCTCACCTAACGGGACAGTACGGGAAAAACTGTTTTTT | CASSPNGTVREKLFF
TRBJ1-4 | few | TRBD1 | TRBV6-5 | 15 | TGTGCCAGCAGTTACTTCAGTGTGACAGGGAAAAAACTGTTTTTT | CASSYFSVTGKKLFF
TRBJ1-5 | . | . | TRBV27 | 15 | TGTGCCAGCAGGAAGAGCCTAGTTAGCAATCAGCCCCAGCATTTT | CASRKSLVSNQPQHF
TRBJ2-7 | . | TRBD2 | TRBV10-3 | 15 | TGTGCCATCAGTGGAGAAGCGGGAGGTTCCTACGAGCAGTACTTC | CAISGEAGGSYEQYF
TRBJ1-6 | . | . | TRBV4-2 | 16 | TGTGCCAGCAGCCAAGAGAGGGCGGGAGTTCTGATGGCCCTCCACTTT | CASSQERAGVLMALHF
TRBJ2-3 | once | . | TRBV6-4 | 13 | TGTGCCAGCAGTGACGGACGGGGAGATACGCAGTATTTT | CASSDGRGDTQYF
TRBJ1-4 | . | . | TRBV5-5 | 15 | TGTGCCAGCAGCGTCGCGGCAGGGAGGAATGAAAAACTGTTTTTT | CASSVAAGRNEKLFF
TRBJ1-6 | . | . | TRBV11-2 | 14 | TGTGCCAGCAGCCCCCGGGACACTTATTCACCCCTCCACTTT | CASSPRDTYSPLHF
TRBJ1-1 | . | . | TRBV19 | 13 | TGTGCCAGTAGTAACGGGGGGTACACTGAAGCTTTCTTT | CASSNGGYTEAFF
TRBJ2-1 | . | TRBD1 | TRBV5-1 | 15 | TGCGCCAGCAGCACCAGACAGGGGGCGAACAATGAGCAGTTCTTC | CASSTRQGANNEQFF
TRBJ2-5 | . | TRBD1 | TRBV19 | 15 | TGTGCCAGTAGTATCCCGACAGGGGCGGAGGAGACCCAGTACTTC | CASSIPTGAEETQYF
TRBJ1-2 | . | . | TRBV5-6 | 14 | TGTGCCAGCAGCTTGTCAGGGAGAGGGGGAGGCTACACCTTC | CASSLSGRGGGYTF
TRBJ1-2 | . | TRBD1 | TRBV3-1/TRBV3-2 | 13 | TGTGCCAGCAGCCAACGAGGGGGCGGTGGCTACACCTTC | CASSQRGGGGYTF
TRBJ2-1 | . | TRBD2 | TRBV11-2 | 15 | TGTGCCAGCAGCTTAGCCAGCGGGGGGGCAGGTGAGCAGTTCTTC | CASSLASGGAGEQFF
TRBJ2-2 | . | . | TRBV19 | 14 | TGTGCCAGTAGTCCCCCTACCGGGACCGGGGAGCTGTTTTTT | CASSPPTGTGELFF
TRBJ1-5 | . | . | TRBV5-8 | 15 | TGTGCCAGCAGCTTACGAATAGGGGAAAGCCAGCCCCAGCATTTT | CASSLRIGESQPQHF
TRBJ1-1 | . | . | TRBV5-6 | 16 | TGTGCCAGCAGCTCCAACCCTGCCTCCAGAGGCACTGAAGCTTTCTTT | CASSSNPASRGTEAFF
TRBJ2-3 | . | TRBD1 | TRBV24-1 | 13 | TGTGCCACCAGTGATCCGGGACAGGCCACGCAGTATTTT | CATSDPGQATQYF
TRBJ2-6 | . | . | TRBV6-1 | 15 | TGTGCCAGCAGTGAACCGGGCTCTGGGGCCAACGTCCTGACTTTC | CASSEPGSGANVLTF
TRBJ2-2 | once | TRBD2 | TRBV11-3 | 15 | TGTGCCAGCAGCTCCTACGGGGGGGCGGTCGGGGAGCTGTTTTTT | CASSSYGGAVGELFF
TRBJ2-4 | . | . | TRBV9 | 16 | TGTGCCAGCAGCGGGACTGGTTCGGGGGCCAAAAACATTCAGTACTTC | CASSGTGSGAKNIQYF
TRBJ2-5 | . | TRBD1 | TRBV7-8 | 16 | TGTGCCAGCAGCTTAGATCCGGGACAGGGACGGCAGACCCAGTACTTC | CASSLDPGQGRQTQYF
TRBJ2-1 | . | TRBD2 | TRBV29-1 | 13 | TGCAGCGCCTCAGGGAGGGACCGCAATGAGCAGTTCTTC | CSASGRDRNEQFF
TRBJ1-1 | . | . | TRBV5-1 | 15 | TGCGCCAGCAGCTTGGAAATGGGACATTCCACTGAAGCTTTCTTT | CASSLEMGHSTEAFF
TRBJ1-5 | . | . | TRBV6-2/TRBV6-3 | 14 | TGTGCCAGCAGTCTCTCGACAGGCTCAGGGCCCCAGCATTTT | CASSLSTGSGPQHF
TRBJ1-1 | few | . | TRBV5-4 | 15 | TGTGCCAGCAGCTTGGTGTCAGGGTGGAACACTGAAGCTTTCTTT | CASSLVSGWNTEAFF
TRBJ1-1 | . | . | TRBV14 | 13 | TGTGCCAGCAGCCAAGACAGGGCCACTGAAGCTTTCTTT | CASSQDRATEAFF
TRBJ2-1 | . | TRBD2 | TRBV7-3 | 15 | TGTGCCAGCAGCTTAACCCTAGCGGGGGAGTATGAGCAGTTCTTC | CASSLTLAGEYEQFF